The rows below give T cell receptor beta chains drawn from one sample of a study of human T cells and chemical hapten exposure. TCRdb used MiXCR to reprocess the RACE reads, holding one entry per CDR3 protein. There are about 120,000 distinct CDR3 sequences in the sample; roughly 13% occur only once, and 0.8% to 1% lies in the top ten. Sample: whole blood, taken in connection with sensitization to the hapten diphenylcyclopropenone (DPC). The receptors here all came from a man between 18 and 29 years old with alopecia areata. Some clones in this sample may be carry-over from other donors' samples. Each CDR3 is given without its conserved first and last residue. The order of the fields is CDR3 protein, V gene, J gene, D gene. A D gene is named only where the DNA matches it firmly.

cdr3_aa: ASSLKSGQELSPLH; v_call: TRBV13; j_call: TRBJ1-6; d_call: -
cdr3_aa: ASSPPGLVGVEQF; v_call: TRBV5-5; j_call: TRBJ2-1; d_call: TRBD2
cdr3_aa: ASMRENIQY; v_call: TRBV19; j_call: TRBJ2-4; d_call: TRBD2
cdr3_aa: ASGPQTEILVAEAF; v_call: TRBV11-2; j_call: TRBJ1-1; d_call: -
cdr3_aa: SASPGGRADTQY; v_call: TRBV20-1; j_call: TRBJ2-3; d_call: TRBD2
cdr3_aa: SVEGPGTEEKLF; v_call: TRBV29-1; j_call: TRBJ1-4; d_call: -
cdr3_aa: ASSLKNTEAF; v_call: TRBV7-9; j_call: TRBJ1-1; d_call: -
cdr3_aa: ASSQDPVRLRRGYSGNTIY; v_call: TRBV4-3; j_call: TRBJ1-3; d_call: -
cdr3_aa: ASSSTPSVQGHYGYT; v_call: TRBV28; j_call: TRBJ1-2; d_call: -
cdr3_aa: ASSRATGTPYNTEAF; v_call: TRBV6-5; j_call: TRBJ1-1; d_call: TRBD1
cdr3_aa: ATNPRGRTNTGELF; v_call: TRBV12-3/TRBV12-4; j_call: TRBJ2-2; d_call: -
cdr3_aa: SVEDDLTQY; v_call: TRBV29-1; j_call: TRBJ2-3; d_call: -
cdr3_aa: ASSPGGVLDSPLH; v_call: TRBV9; j_call: TRBJ1-6; d_call: TRBD1
cdr3_aa: ASSLAAGLAGGQAWEQY; v_call: TRBV7-2; j_call: TRBJ2-7; d_call: TRBD2
cdr3_aa: ASSLDPGTPRGYT; v_call: TRBV11-2; j_call: TRBJ1-2; d_call: -
cdr3_aa: ASSVNGRETQY; v_call: TRBV9; j_call: TRBJ2-5; d_call: -
cdr3_aa: ASSPNSGGAGDTQY; v_call: TRBV7-2; j_call: TRBJ2-3; d_call: TRBD2
cdr3_aa: SARDGTSGDTGELF; v_call: TRBV20-1; j_call: TRBJ2-2; d_call: TRBD2
cdr3_aa: SVDRDSGLRRQF; v_call: TRBV29-1; j_call: TRBJ2-1; d_call: TRBD1
cdr3_aa: SARGRLRDRVRADTQY; v_call: TRBV20-1; j_call: TRBJ2-3; d_call: TRBD1
cdr3_aa: ASSLAPQGETQY; v_call: TRBV7-6; j_call: TRBJ2-5; d_call: -
cdr3_aa: ASSRHRGRPDTQY; v_call: TRBV2; j_call: TRBJ2-3; d_call: TRBD1
cdr3_aa: ASSFRDSNGNQPQH; v_call: TRBV28; j_call: TRBJ1-5; d_call: -
cdr3_aa: ASSRDFRTDTQY; v_call: TRBV6-4; j_call: TRBJ2-3; d_call: -
cdr3_aa: ASSAFTGGVSYEQY; v_call: TRBV7-9; j_call: TRBJ2-7; d_call: TRBD1
cdr3_aa: ASSPIAGGLPDTQY; v_call: TRBV11-2; j_call: TRBJ2-3; d_call: TRBD2
cdr3_aa: ASSPGLNTGELF; v_call: TRBV7-2; j_call: TRBJ2-2; d_call: -
cdr3_aa: ASRAGTGNTEAF; v_call: TRBV5-1; j_call: TRBJ1-1; d_call: TRBD1
cdr3_aa: SARQGFEVDQPQH; v_call: TRBV20-1; j_call: TRBJ1-5; d_call: -
cdr3_aa: SVMAGANVLT; v_call: TRBV29-1; j_call: TRBJ2-6; d_call: -
cdr3_aa: AISVAGRNTEAF; v_call: TRBV10-3; j_call: TRBJ1-1; d_call: -
cdr3_aa: ASSSQGDDEKLF; v_call: TRBV5-1; j_call: TRBJ1-4; d_call: TRBD1
cdr3_aa: ASSKRTRTNYGYT; v_call: TRBV7-9; j_call: TRBJ1-2; d_call: -
cdr3_aa: ASSQQPGPWDEQY; v_call: TRBV6-5; j_call: TRBJ2-7; d_call: -
cdr3_aa: ASRNLGGNTEAF; v_call: TRBV12-3/TRBV12-4; j_call: TRBJ1-1; d_call: -
cdr3_aa: ASSPVTEGWDIQY; v_call: TRBV9; j_call: TRBJ2-4; d_call: -
cdr3_aa: ASSPLRGVSTEAF; v_call: TRBV18; j_call: TRBJ1-1; d_call: -
cdr3_aa: ASSLAPEAF; v_call: TRBV7-3; j_call: TRBJ1-1; d_call: -
cdr3_aa: ASSAGTGDHNEQF; v_call: TRBV9; j_call: TRBJ2-1; d_call: TRBD1
cdr3_aa: ASSTTATSGANVLT; v_call: TRBV7-8; j_call: TRBJ2-6; d_call: -
cdr3_aa: ASSLARGRVNQPQH; v_call: TRBV12-3/TRBV12-4; j_call: TRBJ1-5; d_call: -
cdr3_aa: ASSWGQSMNTEAF; v_call: TRBV11-2; j_call: TRBJ1-1; d_call: TRBD1
cdr3_aa: ASSLPGPETQY; v_call: TRBV7-6; j_call: TRBJ2-5; d_call: -
cdr3_aa: SERDINGVGYT; v_call: TRBV29-1; j_call: TRBJ1-2; d_call: -
cdr3_aa: ASSFTYRGNEQF; v_call: TRBV25-1; j_call: TRBJ2-1; d_call: TRBD1
cdr3_aa: ASSLTDMTGELF; v_call: TRBV7-9; j_call: TRBJ2-2; d_call: -
cdr3_aa: SVPIAGYEQF; v_call: TRBV29-1; j_call: TRBJ2-1; d_call: TRBD2
cdr3_aa: ASTLPRGSGEQY; v_call: TRBV28; j_call: TRBJ2-7; d_call: -
cdr3_aa: ASSPPVTAGSRTDTQY; v_call: TRBV18; j_call: TRBJ2-3; d_call: -
cdr3_aa: ASSQPSSYNEQF; v_call: TRBV4-1; j_call: TRBJ2-1; d_call: -